A single sample is the source of the 26 T cell receptor beta chains below, sequenced in a study of early T cells in non-severe SARS-CoV-2 infection. Each CDR3 protein is one row after TCRdb ran MiXCR on the 5' RACE reads. Of some 96,000 distinct CDR3 sequences listed, roughly 13% are singletons. What was sequenced was whole blood. The receptors were gathered from an adult who was a healthcare worker with PCR-confirmed SARS-CoV-2 infection or an uninfected control (not recorded which).

V gene TRBV6-6 combines with J gene TRBJ1-1; tentatively, D is TRBD1 (6 bases). The CDR3 extends over 15 amino acids. V was trimmed by 2 bases and J by 4 bases, leaving 14 bases between them. Germline V gene data show CDR1 as MNHNY and CDR2 as SVGAGI (reference sequence). The CDR3 sequence: CASSYPEQGSTEAFF. CDR3 coding DNA: TGTGCCAGCAGTTACCCAGAACAGGGAAGCACTGAAGCTTTCTTT.

This clonotype was counted between two and nine times. This chain uses TRBV7-2 with TRBJ1-1; D gene unclear. The CDR3 is 14 amino acids. V was cut by 2 bases and J by 1 base, with 8 bases left in between. Per the germline V gene, CDR1 is SGHTA and CDR2 is FQGNSA. Here the CDR3 DNA reads TGTGCCAGCAGCTTAATTTTGGAGAACACTGAAGCTTTCTTT. It yields the protein CASSLILENTEAFF.

This clonotype was seen a few times. The V call is TRBV7-6, the J call TRBJ2-3; 10 bases are shared with TRBD1. Germline V gene sequence: CDR1 SGHVS, CDR2 FNYEAQ. Unmatched junction bases numbered 13, after V lost 5 bases and J lost 5 bases. CDR3 length: 17 residues. CDR3 coding DNA: TGTGCCAGCAGCCCTCGGGGACAGGGGTGGGGAGGAGATACGCAGTATTTT. It translates to CASSPRGQGWGGDTQYF.

J is TRBJ2-1 and V is TRBV29-1, with D perhaps matching TRBD1 or TRBD2 (6 bases each). The length of the CDR3 is 12 residues. Germline CDR1 reads SQVTM; CDR2 reads ANQGSEA. V lost 7 bases and J 5 bases, leaving 12 bases between the germline ends. Here the CDR3 reads CSGRDIHNEQFF. Written as DNA, the CDR3 is TGCAGCGGGAGGGACATTCACAATGAGCAGTTCTTC.

In its sample, this clonotype was seen many times. The V gene is TRBV9, the J gene TRBJ2-7; tentatively, D is TRBD1 or TRBD2 (6 bases each). The V end was cut by 4 bases, the J end by 5 bases, with 10 bases between. Germline loops: CDR1 SGDLS, CDR2 YYNGEE. This CDR3 has 12 amino acids. CDR3 in DNA: TGTGCCAGCAGCCCCCGGGGGCACGAGCAGTACTTC. It codes for CASSPRGHEQYF.

Many counts were recorded for this clonotype. This chain joins TRBV12-3 or TRBV12-4 and TRBJ2-3; D may be TRBD1 or TRBD2 (5 bases each). The ends were cut back, 3 bases at V and 6 bases at J, with 13 bases in the middle. The CDR3 has 14 residues. Written as DNA, the CDR3 is TGTGCCAGCAGTTTTTGGGGACCAGGGGATACGCAGTATTTT. It encodes CASSFWGPGDTQYF.

There are a few counts of this clonotype. The rearrangement links TRBV29-1 to TRBJ1-1; the D is unclear. The CDR3 sequence is 14 residues long. Germline-derived CDR1 and CDR2 are SQVTM and ANQGSEA. Deletions cut 4 bases from V and 2 bases from J, with 14 bases between. In DNA, the CDR3 is TGCAGCGTTGTGGTAGTCCATGGTAACACTGAAGCTTTCTTT. The encoded protein is CSVVVVHGNTEAFF.

In this sample, this clonotype turned up many times. This chain connects TRBV6-2 or TRBV6-3 to TRBJ2-2, with 12 bases identical to TRBD1. The V segment lost 6 bases and the J segment 0 bases; nucleotides outside the gene matches: 8. Germline CDR1 is MNHEY and CDR2 is SVGEGT. The CDR3 length is 18 residues. The CDR3 coding sequence is TGTGCCAGCAGAAGGGACAGGGGGCGTAACGCGAACACCGGGGAGCTGTTTTTT. Its translation is CASRRDRGRNANTGELFF.

In its sample, this clonotype was seen a few times. The rearrangement uses TRBV28 and TRBJ1-1; the D is unclear. The CDR3 has 15 residues. V lost 1 base to trimming and J lost 1 base, with 10 bases between them. Germline assignment: CDR1 MDHEN and CDR2 SYDVKM. The CDR3 here is CASSLFLGANTEAFF. The CDR3 DNA reads as TGTGCCAGCAGTTTATTTTTGGGCGCGAACACTGAAGCTTTCTTT.

This clonotype was seen only a few times. The V gene is TRBV20-1, the J gene TRBJ1-1; D uncertain. The CDR3 is 11 amino acids. Trimming cost V 3 bases and J 4 bases, with 6 bases left between them. Germline CDR1 DFQATT, CDR2 SNEGSKA (reference sequence). In nucleotides, the CDR3 is TGCAGTGCTAGCCGTAGCACTGAAGCTTTCTTT. Its protein is CSASRSTEAFF.

This clonotype has just a few counts. The chain uses TRBV10-1 and TRBJ1-1; no clear D gene. Per the germline V gene, CDR1 is WNHNN and CDR2 is SYGVQD (reference sequence). With 3 bases removed from V and 4 bases from J, the gap between germline ends came to 9 bases. This CDR3 contains 13 residues. For the CDR3, the DNA is TGCGCCAGCAGTGATAGTACCCCCACTGAAGCTTTCTTT. It yields the protein CASSDSTPTEAFF.

The V call is TRBV28, the J call TRBJ2-3; D is ambiguous. CDR1 is MDHEN and CDR2 is SYDVKM in the germline V gene. CDR3 length: 14 residues. V was pared by 5 bases and J by 2 bases, with 11 bases between. The CDR3 reads CASSAPRPTDTQYF. CDR3 nucleotide sequence: TGTGCCAGCAGTGCTCCTAGACCCACAGATACGCAGTATTTT. Filled out from reference TRBV28 and TRBJ2-3, the complete variable domain reads DVKVTQSSRYLVKRTGEKVFLECVQDMDHENMFWYRQDPGLGLRLIYFSYDVKMKEKGDIPEGYSVSREKKERFSLILESASTNQTSMYLCASSAPRPTDTQYFGPGTRLTVL.

Of note for this clonotype: No conserved phenylalanine or tryptophan ends this CDR3, so it is likely a read error. No DNA is shown, since the ends of the CDR3 on it are uncertain; the CDR3 is the one TCRdb lists. The chain is built from TRBV28 and TRBJ2-3; the table's D call of TRBD2 was not tested on the DNA. The CDR3 adds up to 12 amino acids, both ends counted. Per the germline V gene, CDR1 is MDHEN and CDR2 is SYDVKM. This chain's CDR3 is CASSLISGGVSM.

This chain uses TRBV28 with TRBJ2-3; tentative D call: TRBD2 (6 bases). V lost 11 bases to trimming and J lost 0 bases, with 9 bases between them. This CDR3 spans 12 amino acids. CDR1 and CDR2 from the germline V gene are MDHEN and SYDVKM. CDR3 sequence reads: CAAGSSTDTQYF. The CDR3 DNA sequence: TGTGCCGCGGGGTCTAGCACAGATACGCAGTATTTT.

A few counts support this clonotype. The V call is TRBV7-2, the J call TRBJ2-7; possibly TRBD2 for D (5 bases). Looked up from germline, CDR1 is SGHTA and CDR2 is FQGNSA. Trimming took 6 bases from V and 7 from J, leaving 28 bases between them. The CDR3 runs 17 residues. As DNA, the CDR3 is TGTGCCAGCAGTCCCTCCCTCCCCGGTCGGGGTCCGTCGGAGCAGTACTTC. It codes for CASSPSLPGRGPSEQYF.

This clonotype was counted ten times or more. The chain joins TRBV10-3 to TRBJ2-3, with D perhaps TRBD1 (8 bases). The CDR3 loop spans 14 amino acids. Germline V lookup: CDR1 ENHRY, CDR2 SYGVKD. V lost 5 bases and J 5 bases, leaving 14 bases between the germline ends. CDR3 protein: CAISPQGGQDTQYF. The CDR3 DNA is TGTGCCATCAGTCCACAGGGGGGGCAAGATACGCAGTATTTT.

This clonotype was detected ten times or more. The rearrangement joins TRBV29-1 to TRBJ2-7; D call uncertain. V was clipped by 2 bases and J by 3 bases, with 14 bases between them. Germline lookup yields CDR1 SQVTM and CDR2 ANQGSEA. This CDR3 has 14 amino acids. DNA of the CDR3: TGCAGCGTTGAAAATCCGGGCCAAGACTACGAGCAGTACTTC. Translation gives CSVENPGQDYEQYF.

The V gene is TRBV28, the J gene TRBJ2-3; no reliable D call. This CDR3 has 17 amino acids. Germline V CDR1 and CDR2: MDHEN, SYDVKM. V shed 11 bases and J shed 6 bases, with 30 bases lying between them. In DNA, the CDR3 is TGTGCCTCTACCCCCCCCCAAATTAGGACGGCCAAGGATACGCAGTATTTT. Translated: CASTPPQIRTAKDTQYF.

This clonotype came up a few times. J is TRBJ2-1 and V is TRBV11-2; no clear D. The germline V and J ends were trimmed by 7 bases and 1 base, with 14 bases remaining between them. The CDR3 loop spans 15 amino acids. Germline V gene sequence: CDR1 SGHAT, CDR2 FQNNGV. CDR3 DNA: TGTGCCAGCAAGCCCCTGGGCTCGTCCTACAATGAGCAGTTCTTC. Its protein is CASKPLGSSYNEQFF.

This clonotype is medium-sized in the sample. The V and J genes are TRBV6-6 and TRBJ2-2; D is unclear. The germline V gene encodes CDR1 MNHNY and CDR2 SVGAGI (reference sequence). V was pared by 6 bases and J by 12 bases, with 11 bases between. CDR3 length equals 11 residues. CDR3: CASRSPPKLFF. CDR3 DNA sequence: TGTGCCAGCAGAAGCCCCCCCAAGCTGTTTTTT.

In its sample, this clonotype was seen a few times. This chain connects TRBV29-1 to TRBJ2-7, with 8 bases matching TRBD1. The V segment lost 4 bases and the J segment 3 bases; nucleotides outside the gene matches: 8. The CDR3 totals 14 residues. Germline CDR1 reads SQVTM; CDR2 reads ANQGSEA. The CDR3 DNA reads TGCAGCGTTGCGGGGCGACAGGGGAACTACGAGCAGTACTTC. It encodes CSVAGRQGNYEQYF.

At least ten counts were recorded for this clonotype. This chain links TRBV4-2 with TRBJ1-2; D is unclear. The CDR3 extends over 15 amino acids. In germline, CDR1 is LGHNA, CDR2 YNFKEQ. V shed 0 bases and J shed 2 bases, with 10 bases lying between them. Here the CDR3 DNA reads TGTGCCAGCAGCCAAGACAGCGCCAAAAACTATGGCTACACCTTC. It yields the protein CASSQDSAKNYGYTF.

This clonotype was observed a few times. The chain has TRBV6-1 and TRBJ2-7; D not resolved. V lost 0 bases to trimming and J lost 0 bases, with 6 bases between them. This CDR3 region has 14 residues. Germline lookup yields CDR1 MNHNS and CDR2 SASEGT. The CDR3 loop is CASSEAGNSYEQYF. The CDR3 DNA follows: TGTGCCAGCAGTGAAGCGGGCAACTCCTACGAGCAGTACTTC.

The genes are TRBV7-2 and TRBJ2-3; D may be TRBD1 or TRBD2 (6 bases each). The CDR3 totals 15 residues. Germline V gene lookup returns CDR1 SGHTA and CDR2 FQGNSA. V was cut by 4 bases and J by 2 bases, with 13 bases left in between. The CDR3 nucleotides are TGTGCCAGCAGCTCAGGGGACTTTCCCACAGATACGCAGTATTTT. Amino acid sequence: CASSSGDFPTDTQYF.

The chain links TRBV12-3 or TRBV12-4 to TRBJ1-2; the D is unclear. CDR3 length: 13 residues. V lost 1 base and J lost 2, with 5 bases in between. CDR3 in DNA: TGTGCCAGCAGTTTAGAGCGGAACTATGGCTACACCTTC. It yields the protein CASSLERNYGYTF.

About this clonotype: This could be a read error, since a much larger clone is one nucleotide away. Without the conserved terminal phenylalanine or tryptophan, this CDR3 likely stems from a read error. This chain links TRBV5-5 with TRBJ2-5; 7 bases are shared with TRBD2. This CDR3 is built from 16 residues. Germline trimming cut 2 bases from V and 0 bases from J; bases unmatched to any gene: 7. Germline CDR1 and CDR2: SGHKS and YYEKEE (reference sequence). For the CDR3, the DNA is TGTGCCAGCAGCTTCGGCGGGGGAGAGTACCAAGAGACCCAGTACTAC. Its protein product is CASSFGGGEYQETQYY.